This T cell receptor (beta chain) stems from a study of post-analysis software for immune sequencing data. At the level of the study: Included courses were relapsing-remitting and secondary progressive multiple sclerosis; progressive-relapsing multiple sclerosis was also included. General study points: For normalized Chao1 diversity, multiple sclerosis patients scored significantly lower than controls did. The study found TRBV5-6, TRBV5-1 and TRBV20-1 among roughly 5 TRBV segments more frequent in patients than controls. Strong same-batch co-clustering of samples appeared with F measure clustering.

Prepared libraries of TCR beta cDNA carried unique molecular identifiers. Researchers reported approximately 500,000 cDNA molecules coming from 1 to 10 million T cells. TCRdb passed the PCR reads through MiXCR, listing each CDR3 protein once. The table shows 650,000 to 850,000 distinct CDR3 sequences, with 46% occurring only once. V gave up 0 bases and J gave up 5 bases, with 7 bases separating them. The CDR3 runs to 13 residues. From germline, CDR1 is ENHRY and CDR2 SYGVKD. As concerns this clonotype: Its antigen remains unidentified.

V gene TRBV10-3 combines with J gene TRBJ1-2; D is unclear. The sequence was collected from a girl aged 5-17 years with multiple sclerosis. The sequencing sample was made of blood. CDR3 DNA: TGTGCCATCAGTGAGTCCCCTTCTTATGGCTACACCTTC. Translating gives CAISESPSYGYTF.